This TCR beta chain was recorded in a study of CXCR3-negative and CXCR3-positive naive CD8 T cells. Germline V gene data show CDR1 as SQVTM and CDR2 as ANQGSEA. This CDR3 is 14 amino acids long. CD45RO-CCR7+CD27+CD95- cells counted as naive CD8+ T cells. In preparing the TRB cDNA libraries, 5' RACE with UMI labels was used. TCRdb re-called the 5' RACE reads and catalogs CDR3 proteins one per entry, DNA excluded. The repertoire shows some 130,000 distinct CDR3 sequences; the top ten hold 0.29%. Study-wide findings and caveats: In CXCR3-positive naive cells, the TRB CDR3s were more hydrophobic than in CXCR3-negative naive cells. The study found comparably high diversity in both naive subsets and much lower diversity in memory CD8+ cells.

Points on this clonotype: As yet, its antigen is unknown.

The sequenced sample consisted of naive CXCR3- CD8+ T cells from blood. Specified subset: CD45RO-CCR7+CD27+CD95- naive CD8+ T cells lacking CXCR3 (TNR3-). The chain links TRBV29-1 to TRBJ2-7; TCRdb selects TRBD1, and the lack of DNA leaves this call unchecked. The receptor's source is a human donor in good health. Some clones in this sample may be carry-over from other donors' samples. This chain's CDR3 is CSVETGGRPYEQYF.